Listed here are 12 T cell receptor beta chains from one sample, sequenced in a study of T-cell memory formation after mild COVID-19. TCRdb reprocessed the 5' RACE reads with MiXCR, giving one entry per CDR3 protein. The repertoire holds 250,000 to 350,000 distinct CDR3 sequences, about 17% seen once, with around 23% in the top ten. Sequenced sample: PBMCs or a T cell subset sorted from them (not recorded which). These receptors were taken from a man aged 18 to 30 who had mild COVID-19 (a few samples of this study predate the infection). Cell type and time point are not known.

V usage is TRBV5-1 and J usage is TRBJ1-2; the D gene is possibly TRBD1 (5 bases). The V end was cut by 3 bases, the J end by 5 bases, with 20 bases between. The germline V gene encodes CDR1 SGHRS and CDR2 YFSETQ. The CDR3 covers 16 residues. The CDR3 DNA follows: TGCGCCAGCAGCTCCTGGTTGGAGGGGACGGGGTATGGCTACACCTTC. It yields the protein CASSSWLEGTGYGYTF.

In this sample, this clonotype turned up many times. The V call is TRBV7-7, the J call TRBJ2-3; D unresolved. There are 11 residues in the CDR3. The germline gives CDR1 SSHAT, CDR2 FNYEAQ (reference sequence). Trimming removed 7 bases at V and 4 bases at J, with 6 bases between. The DNA of the CDR3 is TGTGCCAGCACCGAAGCAGATACGCAGTATTTT. This sequence encodes CASTEADTQYF.

The rearrangement uses TRBV5-5 and TRBJ2-1; weak D call: TRBD2 (5 bases). The CDR3 consists of 15 residues. From germline, CDR1 is SGHKS and CDR2 YYEKEE (reference sequence). V was shortened by 4 bases and J by 2 bases, with 13 bases between the two germline ends. The CDR3 reads CASSVDGNTYNEQFF. In DNA, the CDR3 is TGTGCCAGCAGCGTGGACGGGAATACCTACAATGAGCAGTTCTTC.

There are a few counts of this clonotype. The V gene is TRBV6-2 or TRBV6-3, the J gene TRBJ2-2; D gene uncertain. In germline, CDR1 is MNHEY, CDR2 SVGEGT. CDR3 length equals 14 residues. Trimming stripped 5 bases from V and 4 bases from J, with 11 bases between. As DNA, the CDR3 is TGTGCCAGCAGTGTAGGGTACCGCACCGGGGAGCTGTTTTTT. Protein sequence: CASSVGYRTGELFF.

In its sample, this clonotype was seen a few times. The chain recombines TRBV4-1 with TRBJ2-1; 10 nucleotides align to TRBD2. This CDR3 is built from 16 residues. The germline CDR1 and CDR2 sequences are MGHRA and YSYEKL. The trim removed 4 bases at V and 7 bases at J, leaving 10 bases unmatched. DNA of the CDR3: TGCGCCAGCAGCCCCAGACTAGCGGGCCCCCCAAATGAGCAGTTCTTC. This translates into CASSPRLAGPPNEQFF.

The sample holds a few counts of this clonotype. The chain is built from TRBV5-1 and TRBJ1-4; 8 bases fit TRBD1. The CDR3 has 15 residues. The trim removed 7 bases at V and 2 bases at J, leaving 7 bases unmatched. Germline V gene data show CDR1 as SGHRS and CDR2 as YFSETQ. The CDR3 sequence: CASGFQGATNEKLFF. As DNA, the CDR3 is TGCGCCAGCGGTTTCCAGGGGGCTACTAATGAAAAACTGTTTTTT. Full variable domain (missing parts from reference TRBV5-1 and TRBJ1-4): KAGVTQTPRYLIKTRGQQVTLSCSPISGHRSVSWYQQTPGQGLQFLFEYFSETQRNKGNFPGRFSGRQFSNSRSEMNVSTLELGDSALYLCASGFQGATNEKLFFGSGTQLSVL.

This clonotype was seen only a few times. The rearrangement joins TRBV4-3 to TRBJ2-3; D remains unclear. V dropped 5 bases and J dropped 6 bases, with 6 bases sitting between them. Germline values: CDR1 LGHNA, CDR2 YSLEER. The CDR3 length is 11 residues. The CDR3 nucleotides read TGCGCCAGCAGCGTCCGGGATACGCAGTATTTT. Protein product: CASSVRDTQYF.

This clonotype was detected only a few times. The gene calls are TRBV4-2 and TRBJ1-2; D gene uncertain. The CDR3 is made up of 15 amino acids. Germline-derived CDR1 and CDR2 are LGHNA and YNFKEQ. The V end was cut by 1 base, the J end by 0 bases, with 9 bases between. The CDR3 bases are TGTGCCAGCAGCCAAGTAATCGGTGCTAACTATGGCTACACCTTC. It specifies CASSQVIGANYGYTF.

The chain joins TRBV7-9 to TRBJ1-1; D not resolved. V lost 5 bases and J 4 bases, leaving 17 bases between the germline ends. Germline V gene data show CDR1 as SEHNR and CDR2 as FQNEAQ (reference sequence). The length of the CDR3 is 15 residues. CDR3 sequence reads: CASSLQKGKSTEAFF. For the CDR3, the DNA is TGTGCCAGCAGCCTCCAGAAAGGGAAAAGCACTGAAGCTTTCTTT.

This clonotype was picked up a small number of times. This sequence joins TRBV11-2 and TRBJ1-4, with 10 bases that match TRBD1. Germline loops: CDR1 SGHAT, CDR2 FQNNGV. Unmatched junction bases numbered 8, after V lost 6 bases and J lost 7 bases. CDR3 length equals 15 residues. DNA of the CDR3: TGTGCCAGCAGAAGACAGGGGGCCTTTGGTGAAAAACTGTTTTTT. It encodes CASRRQGAFGEKLFF. Using reference TRBV11-2 and TRBJ1-4 for the parts outside the CDR3, the full variable domain is EAGVAQSPRYKIIEKRQSVAFWCNPISGHATLYWYQQILGQGPKLLIQFQNNGVVDDSQLPKDRFSAERLKGVDSTLKIQPAKLEDSAVYLCASRRQGAFGEKLFFGSGTQLSVL.

CDR3 sequence (DNA): TGCAGTGCCCCGACCCCAACAGGGTTCACTGAAGCTTTCTTT. Amino acids: CSAPTPTGFTEAFF. The chain couples TRBV20-1 to TRBJ1-1, with D possibly matching TRBD1 (6 bases). The CDR3 length is 14 residues. The ends were cut back, 6 bases at V and 4 bases at J, with 18 bases in the middle. The germline gives CDR1 DFQATT, CDR2 SNEGSKA (reference sequence).

There are a few counts of this clonotype. The rearrangement joins TRBV18 to TRBJ2-2; D is perhaps TRBD1 (5 bases). Germline loops: CDR1 KGHSH, CDR2 LQKENI. V was trimmed by 1 base and J by 1 base, leaving 10 bases between them. CDR3 length: 16 amino acids. The DNA for the CDR3 is TGTGCCAGCTCACCACGTAGCCAGGGGAACACCGGGGAGCTGTTTTTT. It specifies CASSPRSQGNTGELFF.